Following are 22 T cell receptor beta chains from one sample sequenced in a study of shared clonotypes between healthy human individuals. Naivety among CD8 cells was defined by CD45RO negativity and positive CCR7 selection, thereby excluding terminally differentiated effector memory CD45RA+ cells. This table comes from immunoSEQ multiplex PCR, and its TCRdb copy is limited to in-frame clones, with some not included. The sample holds roughly 2.1 million clones; 93% are singletons and the top ten take more than 1.5%. Sequencing input: naive CD8+ T cells from PBMCs. The receptors were sampled from a man aged 18 to 30 in good health. Some clones in this sample may be carry-over from other donors' samples.

This rearrangement joins TRBV4-3 to TRBJ2-3; the match to TRBD2 covers 11 bases. The CDR3 spans 21 residues. Germline loops: CDR1 LGHNA, CDR2 YSLEER. With 3 bases clipped from V and 0 bases from J, the junction kept 17 bases outside the gene matches. The CDR3 here is CASSQLTGTSGVPYSTDTQYF. The CDR3 nucleotides are TGCGCCAGCAGCCAGCTTACCGGGACTAGCGGAGTCCCGTATAGCACAGATACGCAGTATTTT.

The chain couples TRBV5-6 to TRBJ1-2, with D tentatively TRBD1 (5 bases). This CDR3 has 13 residues. Germline-derived CDR1 and CDR2 are SGHDT and YYEEEE. V was clipped by 2 bases and J by 7 bases, with 12 bases between them. The CDR3 is CASSFLRGFGYTF. In DNA, the CDR3 is TGTGCCAGCAGCTTTTTGAGGGGCTTTGGCTACACCTTC.

This chain links TRBV7-6 with TRBJ2-1; D ambiguous. The CDR3 is 13 amino acids. Trimming removed 0 bases at V and 7 bases at J, with 7 bases between. From germline, CDR1 is SGHVS and CDR2 FNYEAQ. Here the CDR3 reads CASSLAGFNEQFF. In nucleotides, the CDR3 is TGTGCCAGCAGCTTAGCCGGGTTTAATGAGCAGTTCTTC. The full variable domain, with the rest looked up from reference TRBV7-6 and TRBJ2-1, is GAGVSQSPRYKVTKRGQDVALRCDPISGHVSLYWYRQALGQGPEFLTYFNYEAQQDKSGLPNDRFSAERPEGSISTLTIQRTEQRDSAMYRCASSLAGFNEQFFGPGTRLTVL.

The chain is built from TRBV9 and TRBJ2-4; D may be TRBD1 (6 bases). CDR1 and CDR2 from the germline V gene are SGDLS and YYNGEE. The V and J ends lost 4 bases and 6 bases respectively, with 17 bases between them. The CDR3 is 15 amino acids. This CDR3 reads CASSTTGNLGNIQYF. CDR3 DNA: TGTGCCAGCAGCACCACAGGGAACCTCGGAAACATTCAGTACTTC.

The genes are TRBV15 and TRBJ1-5; 8 bases match TRBD1. From germline, CDR1 is LNHNV and CDR2 YYDKDF (reference sequence). With V trimmed by 0 bases and J by 6 bases, 4 bases remained unmatched. CDR3 length: 15 amino acids. CDR3 nucleotides: TGTGCCACCAGCAGAGATCAGGGGGCGAGTCAGCCCCAGCATTTT. Its protein is CATSRDQGASQPQHF.

The chain uses TRBV6-4 and TRBJ1-4, with 8 positions matching TRBD1. The J segment lost 2 bases and the V segment lost 7 bases, leaving 12 bases of the junction unmatched. Looked up from germline, CDR1 is MRHNA and CDR2 is SNTAGT. The CDR3 totals 17 residues. The CDR3 reads CASKLGQGGSTNEKLFF. CDR3 DNA: TGTGCCAGCAAACTAGGACAGGGTGGTTCGACTAATGAAAAACTGTTTTTT.

In DNA form, the CDR3 reads TGTGCCAGCAAGGGGTCCTGGACAGCCGGCAATGAGCAGTTCTTC. It specifies CASKGSWTAGNEQFF. This rearrangement joins TRBV2 to TRBJ2-1; tentatively, D is TRBD1 (6 bases). The V and J ends lost 7 bases and 6 bases respectively, with 19 bases between them. CDR3 length equals 15 residues. The germline V gene has CDR1 SNHLY and CDR2 FYNNEI. The full variable domain, with the rest looked up from reference TRBV2 and TRBJ2-1, is EPEVTQTPSHQVTQMGQEVILRCVPISNHLYFYWYRQILGQKVEFLVSFYNNEISEKSEIFDDQFSVERPDGSNFTLKIRSTKLEDSAMYFCASKGSWTAGNEQFFGPGTRLTVL.

The gene calls are TRBV6-5 and TRBJ1-1; 7 nucleotides line up with TRBD1. With 2 bases clipped from V and 4 bases from J, the junction kept 4 bases outside the gene matches. Germline CDR1 MNHEY, CDR2 SVGAGI. This CDR3 has 14 residues. CDR3 residues: CASSYDRVGTEAFF. The DNA of the CDR3 is TGTGCCAGCAGTTACGACAGGGTAGGCACTGAAGCTTTCTTT.

The chain couples TRBV19 to TRBJ1-5, with 8 positions matching TRBD1. The CDR3 runs to 15 residues. The V gene end was trimmed by 3 bases and the J gene end by 4 bases; junction bases not matched to a gene: 5. Germline lookup yields CDR1 LNHDA and CDR2 SQIVND (reference sequence). The CDR3, as DNA: TGTGCCAGTAGTATTCAACAGGGGGGGAATCAGCCCCAGCATTTT. The encoded protein is CASSIQQGGNQPQHF.

This clone was seen a single time. CDR3 bases: TGTGCCAGCAGTCAGGGGTCAGCCTACGAGCAGTACTTC. Translation gives CASSQGSAYEQYF. The chain joins TRBV27 to TRBJ2-7; D may be TRBD1 (6 bases). CDR1 is MNHEY and CDR2 is SMNVEV in the germline V gene (reference sequence). The CDR3 length is 13 residues. V lost 5 bases to trimming and J lost 2 bases, with 10 bases between them.

The chain carries TRBV13 and TRBJ1-1; 9 bases are shared with TRBD1. The CDR3 length is 15 residues. Germline CDR1 is PRHDT and CDR2 is FYEKMQ (reference sequence). V was clipped by 5 bases and J by 3 bases; unmatched bases: 7. The CDR3 nucleotides read TGTGCCAGCAGCCCACAGACAGGGGGGGACACTGAAGCTTTCTTT. Encoded protein: CASSPQTGGDTEAFF.

This clone was seen a few times. The chain employs TRBV7-3 and TRBJ1-1; TRBD1 aligns across 11 bases. Germline V gives CDR1 SGHTA, CDR2 FQGTGA. Losses at the gene ends were 5 bases for V and 8 bases for J; bases not matched to a gene: 4. CDR3 length equals 13 residues. The CDR3 sequence is CASSTGTGGEAFF. The DNA for the CDR3 is TGTGCCAGCAGCACCGGGACAGGGGGAGAAGCTTTCTTT.

The J gene is TRBJ2-2, the V gene TRBV27; tentative D call: TRBD1 (5 bases). CDR1 is MNHEY and CDR2 is SMNVEV in the germline V gene (reference sequence). Trimming cost V 5 bases and J 3 bases, with 10 bases left between them. CDR3 size: 14 residues. The CDR3 bases are TGTGCCAGCAGTAACCTCAGGGACACCGGGGAGCTGTTTTTT. Residues: CASSNLRDTGELFF.

The chain recombines TRBV30 with TRBJ1-6; the match to TRBD1 covers 7 bases. The CDR3 has 14 amino acids. V was pared by 0 bases and J by 7 bases, with 3 bases of the junction left unmatched. Germline-derived CDR1 and CDR2 are GTSNPN and SVGIG (reference sequence). DNA of the CDR3: TGTGCCTGGAGTGTTAGGGGACAGAATTCACCCCTCCACTTT. Translating gives CAWSVRGQNSPLHF.

This rearrangement joins TRBV2 to TRBJ2-7; 7 bases align to TRBD1. The V gene end was trimmed by 1 base and the J gene end by 0 bases; junction bases not matched to a gene: 3. The length of the CDR3 is 15 residues. In germline, CDR1 is SNHLY, CDR2 FYNNEI. CDR3 residues: CASSEGAGGSYEQYF. In DNA, the CDR3 is TGTGCCAGCAGTGAAGGGGCAGGGGGCTCCTACGAGCAGTACTTC.

This sequence joins TRBV18 and TRBJ1-5; TRBD1 might be the D (5 bases). Germline loops: CDR1 KGHSH, CDR2 LQKENI. The ends were cut back, 5 bases at V and 3 bases at J, with 11 bases in the middle. This CDR3 has 14 amino acids. CDR3 residues: CASSIGRVNQPQHF. The CDR3 nucleotides read TGTGCCAGCTCAATTGGCAGGGTCAATCAGCCCCAGCATTTT.

J is TRBJ2-5 and V is TRBV2, with 8 bases lining up with TRBD2. Germline-derived CDR1 and CDR2 are SNHLY and FYNNEI. The CDR3 has 16 amino acids. The V and J ends lost 5 bases and 0 bases, in that order; junction bases with no gene match: 8. CDR3 in DNA: TGTGCCAGCAGTACCTCTACGGGGGGGCACCAAGAGACCCAGTACTTC. Protein: CASSTSTGGHQETQYF.

The V call is TRBV6-5, the J call TRBJ2-1; weak D call: TRBD1 (5 bases). V dropped 6 bases and J dropped 6 bases, with 12 bases sitting between them. The germline V gene has CDR1 MNHEY and CDR2 SVGAGI. CDR3 length equals 13 residues. In DNA, the CDR3 is TGTGCCAGCAGCCCCTCTAGGGGCAATGAGCAGTTCTTC. Its translation: CASSPSRGNEQFF.

This chain connects TRBV28 to TRBJ2-7, with D tentatively TRBD2 (6 bases). CDR3 length: 16 amino acids. V was shortened by 6 bases and J by 0 bases, with 18 bases between the two germline ends. Germline V gives CDR1 MDHEN, CDR2 SYDVKM. CDR3 bases: TGTGCCAGCAGCGCCACTCGGACTACCTACTCCTACGAGCAGTACTTC. Translation gives CASSATRTTYSYEQYF.

The chain links TRBV9 to TRBJ2-5; 12 bases are shared with TRBD2. Germline loops: CDR1 SGDLS, CDR2 YYNGEE. The CDR3 is 15 residues long. Losses at the gene ends were 4 bases for V and 5 bases for J; bases not matched to a gene: 6. CDR3 in amino acids: CASSTWTSGIETQYF. CDR3 sequence (DNA): TGTGCCAGCAGCACCTGGACTAGCGGGATTGAGACCCAGTACTTC.

As to this clone: A much bigger clone sits one base away, suggesting this may be a read error. This sample also contains other DNA sequences that code for the same CDR3. The CDR3 nucleotides are TGTGCCAGCAGCCCCAACTACAATGAGCAGTTCTTC. Protein sequence: CASSPNYNEQFF. The rearrangement uses TRBV28 and TRBJ2-1; D remains ambiguous. Deletions cut 6 bases from V and 3 bases from J, with 6 bases between. The CDR3 sequence is 12 residues long. The germline V gene encodes CDR1 MDHEN and CDR2 SYDVKM.

The J gene is TRBJ1-5, the V gene TRBV16, with 7 bases matching TRBD1. The V segment lost 4 bases and the J segment 3 bases; nucleotides outside the gene matches: 6. The CDR3 is made up of 15 amino acids. CDR1 is KGHSY, CDR2 FQNENV, per germline. The CDR3 here is CASSPGQAINQPQHF. The CDR3 DNA reads as TGTGCCAGCAGCCCTGGACAGGCTATCAATCAGCCCCAGCATTTT.